This T cell receptor (beta chain) was captured in a study of T-cell memory formation after mild COVID-19. About the research overall: TCR clusters showed largely donor specificity. General observations from the study: Memory from before infection featured some responding clones, which suggests cross-reactive memory joined. CD4/CD8 balance held among clones contracting day 15 to 85, and later expanders leaned CD4+.

TCRdb used MiXCR to reprocess the 5' RACE reads, holding one entry per CDR3 protein. The sample lists roughly 200,000 distinct CDR3 sequences, about a sixth seen once, with about 1.9% in the top ten. This clonotype was detected a few times. As yet, its antigen is unknown. The CDR3 length is 15 residues. With 6 bases removed from V and 4 bases from J, the gap between germline ends came to 19 bases. CDR1 and CDR2 from the germline V gene are SGHNT and YENEEA. This chain joins TRBV11-3 and TRBJ2-7; the D gene could be TRBD1 or TRBD2 (5 bases each). The sample was PBMCs or a T cell subset sorted from them (not recorded which). The source of this sequence is an adult woman who had mild COVID-19 (a few samples of this study predate the infection). Cell type and time point are not known. This CDR3 reads CASSPAGTAAYEQYF. CDR3 coding DNA: TGTGCCAGCAGTCCCGCCGGGACCGCCGCATACGAGCAGTACTTC.